Shown below are 8 T cell receptor beta chains from a single sample sequenced in a study of cytomegalovirus exposure and HLA in healthy donors. Researchers ran the PCR with 60 Vbeta and 13 Jbeta primers. TCRdb's copy holds only in-frame clones and misses some; the assay was immunoSEQ multiplex PCR. The table has about 140,000 clones, 70% to 80% seen once. Sequencing input: PBMCs. These receptors all stem from a woman in her fifties or sixties in good health and CMV-seropositive.

This chain connects TRBV5-1 to TRBJ2-6; 9 bases are a match to TRBD1. In germline, CDR1 is SGHRS, CDR2 YFSETQ. V lost 0 bases to trimming and J lost 3 bases; unmatched junction nucleotides: 4. This CDR3 has 17 residues. This CDR3 is CASSLAGQGGGANVLTF. The CDR3 region has the DNA TGCGCCAGCAGCTTGGCGGGACAGGGAGGTGGGGCCAACGTCCTGACTTTC.

This clone was counted a few times. The chain uses TRBV25-1 and TRBJ1-2, with 7 bases lining up with TRBD1. CDR1 is MGHDK, CDR2 SYGVNS, per germline. V was pared by 5 bases and J by 1 base, with 1 base of the junction left unmatched. The length of the CDR3 is 13 residues. CDR3 nucleotide sequence: TGTGCCAGCAGTACAGGGGTTAACTATGGCTACACCTTC. It encodes CASSTGVNYGYTF.

The J gene is TRBJ1-1, the V gene TRBV19; weak D call: TRBD1 (6 bases). CDR1 is LNHDA, CDR2 SQIVND, per germline (reference sequence). This CDR3 comprises 13 residues. The V and J ends lost 4 bases and 1 base respectively, with 7 bases between them. This CDR3 is CASSRGQNTEAFF. The CDR3 DNA follows: TGTGCCAGTAGTAGGGGACAGAACACTGAAGCTTTCTTT.

The J gene is TRBJ2-7, the V gene TRBV7-2, with 8 bases fitting TRBD1. The junction had 3 bases not matched to a gene; V was cut back by 3 bases and J by 2 bases. Germline CDR1 SGHTA, CDR2 FQGNSA. The CDR3 totals 14 residues. CDR3 sequence: CASSFGTGAYEQYF. CDR3 DNA: TGTGCCAGCAGCTTCGGGACAGGAGCCTACGAGCAGTACTTC.

The chain couples TRBV7-8 to TRBJ2-5, with a possible D match to TRBD2 (6 bases). The J call may not be correct, given that the DNA end is closer to TRBJ2-7. Germline assignment: CDR1 SGHVS and CDR2 FQNEAQ. This CDR3 has 14 amino acids. The CDR3 loop is CASSTRGRRDEQYF. The DNA of the CDR3 is TGTGCCAGCAGCACTAGAGGAAGGAGGGACGAGCAGTACTTC.

This sequence joins TRBV12-5 and TRBJ2-3; D is possibly TRBD1 (5 bases). CDR3 length: 13 amino acids. Germline CDR1 LGHNT, CDR2 FRNRAP. V gave up 1 base and J gave up 4 bases, with 6 bases separating them. As DNA, the CDR3 is TGTGCTAGTGGTTTGGCAGGGTCAGATACGCAGTATTTT. It codes for CASGLAGSDTQYF.

This chain joins TRBV5-7 and TRBJ2-1; D is undetermined. TRBV5-7 is assigned to the ORF class and has an uncertain function. With 5 bases removed from V and 12 bases from J, the gap between germline ends came to 15 bases. This CDR3 has 12 residues. Here the CDR3 reads CASSTKNSSQFF. The CDR3 bases are TGTGCCAGCAGTACTAAGAATTCCTCGCAGTTCTTC.

The J gene is TRBJ2-7, the V gene TRBV2, with 7 bases identical to TRBD1. Germline trimming cut 6 bases from V and 3 bases from J; bases unmatched to any gene: 2. CDR3 length: 12 residues. Per the germline V gene, CDR1 is SNHLY and CDR2 is FYNNEI. This chain's CDR3 is CASRGQNYEQYF. DNA for the CDR3: TGTGCCAGCAGGGGACAGAACTACGAGCAGTACTTC.